The source of this T cell receptor beta chain is a study of human T cells and chemical hapten exposure (dated by TCRdb to the early 2020s). Some background on the complete study: For sensitization, 2% DPC in acetone was applied to an approximately 2 cm by approximately 2 cm area of upper inner arm skin. Blood samples were taken from patients before sensitization (week 0) and then at 2, 6 and about 24 weeks after DPC sensitization. The study tracked peripheral blood TCR repertoire changes in vivo during primary and secondary sensitization to the hapten diphenylcyclopropenone (DPC) in alopecia patients. For TCR sequencing, blood came from 25 to 35 alopecia patients at anywhere from one to four time points (pre-sensitization, 2, 6 and 24 weeks). Libraries were pooled for sequencing, and variation in per-sample TCR yields was attributed mainly to small differences in library volumes within the pool. Patch testing was performed on the upper back with Finn chambers containing 0.01% DPC, and the patch tests were scored after 6 days according to International Contact Dermatitis Research Group standards. Throughout the study period of around 24 weeks, patients also received therapeutic DPC doses to the scalp every week. The patient cohort, mostly female, included alopecia areata with under or over 50% scalp involvement, alopecia totalis and alopecia universalis. The study at large found these results: The number of PT1 expanded TCRs positively correlated with patch test score, significant at thresholds 8, 16 and 32 but not 4. No change with DPC sensitization was found in the number of TCRs above 1 in 1000 frequency, and no evidence of global repertoire structure alterations was found. Repeated subsampling changed both the strength of the expansion versus patch-test correlation and the threshold at which that correlation became significant. Because all patients had alopecia, a presumed autoimmune disease, the immune response of the patients might differ from that of healthy individuals. Expanded TCRs formed significantly more large CDR3 similarity clusters than pre-sensitization or healthy control sets, consistent with antigen-driven responses.

Libraries came from RACE. Sequenced on a NextSeq 500. During library preparation, unique molecular identifiers were attached to individual cDNA molecules so that TCRs could be counted in a quantitative, reproducible way. Each blood RNA sample was used to sequence both TCR alpha and TCR beta chains. The paper's processing steps were these. A median of around 96,000 TCRs per sample was observed, with a range of about 20,000 to 750,000. The Decombinator software suite was used to annotate the V, J and CDR3 of the TCR reads. To make PS versus PT1 abundance plots, every sample was subsampled to the same number of TCRs (28,000). Expanded TCRs were defined as absent before sensitization and observed at least eight times at the 2-week time point. TCRdb reprocessing: public reads trimmed at Q25 with fastp, clones called with MiXCR, in-frame beta chains kept. Every entry covers one CDR3 protein and lists the most common genes and DNA from its rows. Clone size and V and J calls follow TCRdb, not the original study. Recorded for this sample are some 300,000 distinct CDR3 sequences; around 5.5% of them occurred a single time. The top ten hold approximately 8.2% of the sample.

Read against the paper, the sample's time point label means: pre-sensitization, week 0. The treatment or condition label here, explained by the study, means: therapeutic diphenylcyclopropenone sensitization with weekly scalp DPC. At each patch-test visit, blood was drawn before the patch test was applied. Patients were considered eligible if aged 18 to 70, diagnosed with alopecia and deemed suitable for DPC therapy, and patients were excluded if pregnant. Total RNA was isolated from unfractionated whole blood collected in Tempus Blood RNA tubes. This clonotype was recorded many times. This clone's antigen is unknown. No clone much larger than this one lies a single base away; base qualities are absent. The receptor comes from a woman between 18 and 29 years old with alopecia areata. Some clones in this sample may be carry-over from other donors' samples. The material was whole blood, obtained in connection with sensitization to the hapten diphenylcyclopropenone (DPC).

The encoded CDR3 is CASSQQPTANTEAFF. The DNA reads TGCGCCAGCAGCCAACAACCGACAGCGAACACTGAAGCTTTCTTT. The receptor chain draws on TRBV4-3 and TRBJ1-1; the D region possibly corresponds to TRBD1 (5 bases align). V loses 2 bases of germline sequence and J loses 1 base, and the interval between the two ends is 11 bases. The CDR3 holds 15 amino acids from the cysteine to the phenylalanine. Only CDR3 DNA is held: 45 bases, read in frame from base 1. CDR1 and CDR2 are read off the germline V gene as LGHNA and YSLEER.